The clone carrying this TCR beta chain has a handful of counts. At one boundary the junction diverges from the germline segment, which might be a read error. This sample was included in a study of blood T cell repertoires in COVID-19. This CDR3 spans 14 amino acids. Germline values: CDR1 KGHSH, CDR2 LQKENI. Source study methods: The assay estimated nucleated cells by amplifying reference gene primers. Profiled with immunoSEQ multiplex PCR; TCRdb holds only in-frame clones, not every one. V, J and clone size were drawn from that table, and D and trimming were deduced from the DNA. The table records about 140,000 clones, 80% to 90% of them present only once.

Sequencing used PBMCs or T cells enriched from blood (not recorded which). This TCR came from a woman aged 45-60 years with acute COVID-19. The chain is built from TRBV18 and TRBJ2-7; D perhaps matches TRBD2 (6 bases). The CDR3 coding sequence is TGTGCCAGCTCCCCACTTGCGGGGCCAGCCGAGCAGTACTTC. Translating gives CASSPLAGPAEQYF.